This TCR beta chain was captured by sequencing in a study of blood T cell repertoires in COVID-19. As concerns this clone: Within the sample, other DNA sequences also encode this same CDR3.

The CDR3 is made up of 13 amino acids. Germline V lookup: CDR1 SEHNR, CDR2 FQNEAQ (reference sequence). Trimming took off 3 bases at V and 4 bases at J, with 6 bases between the two ends. The assay was immunoSEQ multiplex PCR, and TCRdb's table has in-frame clones only and misses some. Among fewer than 150,000 clones listed, 80% to 90% were seen once. The sequence was collected from a woman aged 65 to 85 with acute or convalescent COVID-19. This chain links TRBV7-9 with TRBJ2-2; no reliable D call. Specimen: peripheral blood. The CDR3 is CASSFTGTGELFF. For the CDR3, the DNA is TGTGCCAGCAGCTTTACCGGCACCGGGGAGCTGTTTTTT.